These 20 T cell receptor beta chains originate from one sample sequenced in a study of regulatory T cells in long-lasting Graves disease. Researchers made TCR beta libraries by using iRepertoire HTBI primers and running Arm-PCR on CDR3 regions. TCRdb called the multiplex PCR reads again in MiXCR, with one record for every CDR3 protein. The repertoire holds 510,000 or so distinct CDR3 sequences, with around 12% as singletons. Sample time point: newly diagnosed GD, antithyroid drugs for less than 3 months. From RNA extracted from PBMCs, the TCR library was made. These sequences were also reported in another study, on T cells in Graves' hyperthyroidism and ophthalmopathy.

Sequencing was performed on peripheral blood mononuclear cells (PBMCs), taken at new diagnosis, from a patient treated with antithyroid drugs. The source of these receptors is a young woman with Graves disease.

Ten or more counts support this clonotype. The chain uses TRBV28 and TRBJ2-2; D gene ambiguous. Between the trimmed V and J ends, which lost 1 base and 4 bases, there was a span of 1 base. CDR1 is MDHEN and CDR2 is SYDVKM in the germline V gene. The CDR3 totals 12 residues. CDR3 in DNA: TGTGCCAGCAGTTTATTCACCGGGGAGCTGTTTTTT. Translating it yields CASSLFTGELFF.

The sample holds many counts of this clonotype. The chain employs TRBV2 and TRBJ1-2; D is perhaps TRBD1 (5 bases). This CDR3 spans 17 amino acids. The V end lost 0 bases, the J end lost 0 bases, and 14 bases lay between the germline ends. Germline V gene sequence: CDR1 SNHLY, CDR2 FYNNEI. CDR3 coding DNA: TGTGCCAGCAGTGAAGCCTATGCGGGGGAGGCTAACTATGGCTACACCTTC. This gives the protein CASSEAYAGEANYGYTF.

This clonotype was seen ten or more times. As DNA, the CDR3 is TGTGCCAGCAGTGCCCAGCCCAGGGTCTTTAATGAAAAACTGTTTTTT. Its translation: CASSAQPRVFNEKLFF. V is TRBV27 and J is TRBJ1-4; D perhaps matches TRBD1 (5 bases). The CDR3 length is 16 residues. V was pared by 5 bases and J by 4 bases, with 17 bases between. CDR1 is MNHEY, CDR2 SMNVEV, per germline (reference sequence).

This chain uses TRBV3-1 with TRBJ2-1; D unresolved. Trimming shortened V by 4 bases and J by 5 bases, and 9 bases separated the two germline ends. CDR3 length: 13 residues. Germline CDR1 is LGHDT and CDR2 is YNNKEL (reference sequence). The DNA for the CDR3 is TGTGCCAGCAGCCCACATACTAACAATGAGCAGTTCTTC. It yields the protein CASSPHTNNEQFF.

In the case of this clonotype: A read error may be the cause here, since a much bigger clone is one base away. V is TRBV20-1 and J is TRBJ2-7, with a tentative D call TRBD1 (5 bases). CDR1 is DFQATT, CDR2 SNEGSKA, per germline (reference sequence). This CDR3 contains 14 residues. V gave up 4 bases and J gave up 7 bases, with 20 bases separating them. The CDR3 nucleotides are TGCAGTGCTATCCGACGACAGCTCCTGGTGGAGCAGTACTTC. Translation: CSAIRRQLLVEQYF.

Worth noting for this clonotype: A far larger clone is one nucleotide away, so this likely arose from a read error. No conserved phenylalanine or tryptophan ends this CDR3, so it is likely a read error. V is TRBV7-9 and J is TRBJ2-1; 12 nucleotides agree with TRBD2. Losses at the gene ends were 5 bases for V and 10 bases for J; bases not matched to a gene: 3. The CDR3 totals 13 residues. Germline lookup yields CDR1 SEHNR and CDR2 FQNEAQ (reference sequence). CDR3 sequence reads: CASSRGLAGEQFS. CDR3 nucleotides: TGTGCCAGCAGCCGAGGACTAGCGGGAGAGCAGTTCTCC.

Many counts were recorded for this clonotype. The chain is built from TRBV11-3 and TRBJ2-7; D is possibly TRBD2 (5 bases). The CDR3 consists of 14 residues. Germline CDR1 and CDR2: SGHNT and YENEEA. V was clipped by 3 bases and J by 4 bases, with 13 bases between them. Here the CDR3 reads CASSLDGNPYEQYF. The CDR3, as DNA: TGTGCCAGCAGCTTGGACGGGAACCCTTACGAGCAGTACTTC.

This clonotype occurred a few times. The chain links TRBV10-2 to TRBJ2-7; no clear D gene. The DNA end is more similar to TRBJ2-5, so the J call may be wrong. Germline V gives CDR1 WSHSY, CDR2 SAAADI. This CDR3 region has 13 residues. CDR3 protein: CASSDRKQETQYF. CDR3 coding DNA: TGCGCCAGCAGTGATCGGAAGCAAGAGACCCAGTACTTC.

This clonotype has more than one count but fewer than ten. This chain connects TRBV7-3 to TRBJ1-1; the D gene is possibly TRBD1 (6 bases). This CDR3 contains 13 residues. Germline V gives CDR1 SGHTA, CDR2 FQGTGA. V was cut by 6 bases and J by 3 bases, with 11 bases left in between. CDR3 amino acids: CASRLGGDTEAFF. The CDR3 DNA sequence: TGTGCCAGCAGGCTAGGGGGGGACACTGAAGCTTTCTTT.

The chain is built from TRBV9 and TRBJ1-1; possible D gene TRBD1, 6 bases. This CDR3 is 15 amino acids long. CDR1 and CDR2 from the germline V gene are SGDLS and YYNGEE. The ends were cut back, 6 bases at V and 3 bases at J, with 18 bases in the middle. The CDR3 region has the DNA TGTGCCAGCACTTCGGGGGGGCGTGGGGACACTGAAGCTTTCTTT. It translates to CASTSGGRGDTEAFF.

This clonotype was detected a few times. The chain uses TRBV7-2 and TRBJ2-3; the D is unclear. Germline V lookup: CDR1 SGHTA, CDR2 FQGNSA. V dropped 2 bases and J dropped 6 bases, with 12 bases sitting between them. This CDR3 has 14 amino acids. CDR3 nucleotide sequence: TGTGCCAGCAGCTTACGGGTTCCTGAGGATACGCAGTATTTT. The encoded protein is CASSLRVPEDTQYF.

A word on this clonotype: A much larger clone lies a single base off, so this may be a read error. The gene calls are TRBV7-9 and TRBJ1-2; D gene ambiguous. This CDR3 has 12 amino acids. The V end was cut by 1 base, the J end by 3 bases, with 3 bases between. CDR1 is SEHNR and CDR2 is FQNEAQ in the germline V gene (reference sequence). In DNA form, the CDR3 reads TGTGCCAGCAGCTTAGAGCACTATGGCTACACCTTC. This gives the protein CASSLEHYGYTF.

The table lists this clonotype with many counts. The chain employs TRBV27 and TRBJ1-6; D possibly corresponds to TRBD1 (5 bases). The CDR3 runs 15 residues. The V and J ends lost 5 bases and 7 bases respectively, with 15 bases between them. Germline CDR1 reads MNHEY; CDR2 reads SMNVEV (reference sequence). For the CDR3, the DNA is TGTGCCAGCAGTCCGAACGGGGCCCGGAATTCACCCCTCCACTTT. This gives the protein CASSPNGARNSPLHF.

This clonotype was counted many times. The genes are TRBV11-2 and TRBJ2-1; D possibly corresponds to TRBD1 (6 bases). The V end lost 1 base, the J end lost 2 bases, and 12 bases lay between the germline ends. CDR1 is SGHAT, CDR2 FQNNGV, per germline. The CDR3 length is 16 residues. DNA for the CDR3: TGTGCCAGCAGCTTAGCGATCGGGACAACCTACAATGAGCAGTTCTTC. It specifies CASSLAIGTTYNEQFF.

This clonotype appeared many times. The genes are TRBV5-1 and TRBJ2-4; 10 bases line up with TRBD1. With V trimmed by 4 bases and J by 8 bases, 9 bases remained unmatched. The CDR3 runs 15 residues. Per the germline V gene, CDR1 is SGHRS and CDR2 is YFSETQ. The CDR3 DNA reads as TGCGCCAGCAGCGTCGGGACAGGGGTGTTGGACATTCAGTACTTC. Translated: CASSVGTGVLDIQYF.

This clonotype appeared many times. The chain links TRBV3-1 to TRBJ1-1; weak D call: TRBD1 (5 bases). This CDR3 comprises 14 residues. The V end lost 4 bases, the J end lost 4 bases, and 13 bases lay between the germline ends. CDR1 and CDR2 (germline): LGHDT, YNNKEL (reference sequence). CDR3 in amino acids: CASSRPGVGTEAFF. As DNA, the CDR3 is TGTGCCAGCAGCCGACCGGGGGTGGGCACTGAAGCTTTCTTT. Looking up the rest from reference TRBV3-1 and TRBJ1-1 gives the full variable domain: DTAVSQTPKYLVTQMGNDKSIKCEQNLGHDTMYWYKQDSKKFLKIMFSYNNKELIINETVPNRFSPKSPDKAHLNLHINSLELGDSAVYFCASSRPGVGTEAFFGQGTRLTVV.

This clonotype was seen many times. The chain carries TRBV3-1 and TRBJ1-1; D gene unclear. Trimming left V 5 bases short and J 1 base short, with 17 bases between. Germline V lookup: CDR1 LGHDT, CDR2 YNNKEL (reference sequence). The CDR3 extends over 16 amino acids. Written as DNA, the CDR3 is TGTGCCAGCAGCACAAGACAAAGGTCCCCGAACACTGAAGCTTTCTTT. It is translated as CASSTRQRSPNTEAFF.

The V gene is TRBV7-3, the J gene TRBJ2-1; tentatively, D is TRBD2 (5 bases). CDR1 is SGHTA and CDR2 is FQGTGA in the germline V gene. The CDR3 is 16 amino acids. V shed 5 bases and J shed 1 base, with 15 bases lying between them. CDR3 in DNA: TGTGCCAGCAGCCGCAGGCCGAGCGGATCCTACAATGAGCAGTTCTTC. Protein sequence: CASSRRPSGSYNEQFF. Full variable domain (remainder filled in from reference TRBV7-3 and TRBJ2-1): GAGVSQTPSNKVTEKGKYVELRCDPISGHTALYWYRQSLGQGPEFLIYFQGTGAADDSGLPNDRFFAVRPEGSVSTLKIQRTERGDSAVYLCASSRRPSGSYNEQFFGPGTRLTVL.

V and J are TRBV3-1 and TRBJ2-6; no clear D gene. Deletions cut 4 bases from V and 0 bases from J, with 10 bases between. This CDR3 is built from 16 residues. Germline assignment: CDR1 LGHDT and CDR2 YNNKEL (reference sequence). For the CDR3, the DNA is TGTGCCAGCAGCCGGGCCCTTCACTCTGGGGCCAACGTCCTGACTTTC. It yields the protein CASSRALHSGANVLTF.

This clonotype was seen ten or more times. The chain employs TRBV7-2 and TRBJ1-1; D remains ambiguous. The germline gives CDR1 SGHTA, CDR2 FQGNSA. This CDR3 is built from 14 residues. Trimming took 0 bases from V and 1 from J, leaving 6 bases between them. As DNA, the CDR3 is TGTGCCAGCAGCTTAGCACAGTCGAACACTGAAGCTTTCTTT. This codes for CASSLAQSNTEAFF.